This T cell receptor beta chain was sequenced during a study of T cell responses to AZD1222 COVID-19 vaccine. At the level of the study: Samples with a second dose at about 4 or about 12 weeks were pooled together.

Germline-derived CDR1 and CDR2 are MDHEN and SYDVKM. The CDR3 totals 17 residues. The junction had 8 bases not matched to a gene; V was cut back by 4 bases and J by 0 bases. This table comes from immunoSEQ multiplex PCR, and its TCRdb copy is limited to in-frame clones, with some not included. This table has 120,000 to 150,000 clones, around nine tenths appearing once. Findings and caveats of the study: Close to half of all spike-specific TCRs reportedly target regions of the variants that are unmutated. Mostly white British, mostly female donors; authors suggested clonal diversity may be underestimated. Elevations in Spike-specific TCR breadth and depth followed administration of two AZD1222 doses.

A note on this clone: What it binds is unknown.

The sample here was peripheral blood, taken on day 0 of AZD1222 vaccination. The TCR originated in an adult in good health. The chain is built from TRBV28 and TRBJ1-4; 7 nucleotides match TRBD1. CDR3 protein: CASSSPGRGSTNEKLFF. CDR3 nucleotides: TGTGCCAGCAGTTCCCCCGGCAGGGGGTCAACTAATGAAAAACTGTTTTTT.